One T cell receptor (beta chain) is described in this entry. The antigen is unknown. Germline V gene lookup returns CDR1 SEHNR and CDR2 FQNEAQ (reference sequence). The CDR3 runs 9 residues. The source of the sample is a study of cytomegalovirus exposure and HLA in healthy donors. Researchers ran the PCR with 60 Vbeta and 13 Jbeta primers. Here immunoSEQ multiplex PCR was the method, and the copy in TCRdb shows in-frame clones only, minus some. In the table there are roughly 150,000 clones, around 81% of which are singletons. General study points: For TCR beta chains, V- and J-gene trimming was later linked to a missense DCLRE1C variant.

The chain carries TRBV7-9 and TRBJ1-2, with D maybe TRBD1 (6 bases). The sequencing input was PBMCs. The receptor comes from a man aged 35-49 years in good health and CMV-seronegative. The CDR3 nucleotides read TGTTCCGGCGGGGGCGGCTACACCTTC. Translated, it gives CSGGGGYTF.